One and the same sample provided the 7 T cell receptor beta chains below, sequenced in a study of CD8 T cells in ankylosing spondylitis (dated by TCRdb to 2017 to 2019). Overall results and qualifications from the work: A TCR beta motif made up of several highly homologous amino acid variants appeared to be characteristic of blood from ankylosing spondylitis patients.

The library was generated by 5' RACE. TCRdb lists the instrument as Illumina HiSeq 2500. TCRdb passed the public sequencing reads through fastp at Q25 and MiXCR, retaining productive beta sequences. A single entry per CDR3 protein holds the most common genes and DNA from its merged rows. The sample records about 750,000 distinct CDR3 sequences, under 20% of which are singletons. The biggest ten clones account for about 19% of the sample. Their target antigens are unknown. The sequenced sample was blood, either unsorted or a sorted T cell fraction (not recorded which). These receptors all come from a male donor with ankylosing spondylitis.

In this sample, this clonotype turned up a few times. V gene TRBV30 combines with J gene TRBJ2-1; D unclear. CDR1 and CDR2 from the germline V gene are GTSNPN and SVGIG (reference sequence). V was trimmed by 2 bases and J by 1 base, leaving 6 bases between them. The CDR3 has 13 amino acids. CDR3 sequence: CAWSLSSYNEQFF. Here the CDR3 DNA reads TGTGCCTGGAGTCTCTCATCCTACAATGAGCAGTTCTTC.

This clonotype was seen only a few times. The J gene is TRBJ1-1, the V gene TRBV11-2; D gene unclear. Between the trimmed V and J ends, which lost 2 bases and 8 bases, there was a span of 12 bases. Germline loops: CDR1 SGHAT, CDR2 FQNNGV. The CDR3 totals 13 residues. CDR3 nucleotide sequence: TGTGCCAGCAGCTTAATGGTCTTAGGAGAAGCTTTCTTT. It is translated as CASSLMVLGEAFF.

The chain links TRBV4-1 to TRBJ2-3, with D tentatively TRBD1 (6 bases). The V gene lost 5 bases and the J gene lost 0 bases, with 15 bases spanning the gap. The CDR3 is made up of 16 amino acids. The germline gives CDR1 MGHRA, CDR2 YSYEKL. Here the CDR3 DNA reads TGCGCCAGCAGCACAAGCGTGGGGGCGAGCACAGATACGCAGTATTTT. Its translation: CASSTSVGASTDTQYF.

This clonotype has a count of ten or more. V is TRBV2 and J is TRBJ2-1, with a possible D match to TRBD2 (6 bases). Trimming pared 7 bases from V and 10 bases from J, leaving 20 bases between. In germline, CDR1 is SNHLY, CDR2 FYNNEI. This CDR3 contains 14 residues. In DNA form, the CDR3 reads TGTGCCAGCACCCGGGACTCCGCACGTCCCGAGCAGTTCTTC. Translated, it gives CASTRDSARPEQFF.

CDR3 DNA sequence: TGTGCCAGCAGCTTCGAGGGGGCCGGGGAGCTGTTTTTT. Its translation: CASSFEGAGELFF. This sequence joins TRBV11-2 and TRBJ2-2; D is perhaps TRBD1 (6 bases). The CDR3 is made up of 13 amino acids. Trimming pared 3 bases from V and 6 bases from J, leaving 8 bases between. Germline V CDR1 and CDR2: SGHAT, FQNNGV.

The chain couples TRBV15 to TRBJ2-7; 12 bases agree with TRBD2. The length of the CDR3 is 15 residues. Germline V gene data show CDR1 as LNHNV and CDR2 as YYDKDF (reference sequence). V was pared by 1 base and J by 2 bases, with 0 bases of the junction left unmatched. CDR3: CATSRGLAGAYEQYF. The CDR3 DNA reads as TGTGCCACCAGCAGAGGACTAGCGGGGGCCTACGAGCAGTACTTC.

This clonotype appeared a few times. The rearrangement joins TRBV5-1 to TRBJ2-7; TRBD2 might be the D (7 bases). Trimming shortened V by 1 base and J by 3 bases, and 14 bases separated the two germline ends. Germline CDR1 reads SGHRS; CDR2 reads YFSETQ. The CDR3 totals 15 residues. The CDR3 bases are TGCGCCAGCAGCTTGCGAGACGGGGGGCTCTACGAGCAGTACTTC. Its protein product is CASSLRDGGLYEQYF.